These 9 T cell receptor beta chains came from one sample sequenced in a study of immune characterization of retroperitoneal liposarcoma (dated by TCRdb to the late 2010s). The library was prepared using PCR. For sequencing, a NextSeq 500 was employed. TCRdb handled the public reads itself, with Q25 trimming in fastp and clone calling in MiXCR, and kept productive beta chains. For every CDR3 protein sequence, its rows merge into one entry that carries the most common genes and DNA. Counted in this sample were about 4,100 distinct CDR3 sequences; about a third of them appeared once. The ten largest clones add up to roughly a tenth of the sample. What was sequenced was blood. The receptors originated from a female donor with retroperitoneal liposarcoma.

This clonotype is termed medium-sized (0.01 to 0.1%). This sequence joins TRBV12-3 or TRBV12-4 and TRBJ1-6; no clear D. The V end lost 2 bases, the J end lost 7 bases, and 9 bases lay between the germline ends. The CDR3 is 14 residues long. The CDR3 region is CASSLKGINSPLHF. The CDR3 DNA sequence: TGTGCCAGCAGTTTAAAGGGAATCAATTCACCCCTCCACTTT.

By share, this clonotype counts as medium-sized. The J gene is TRBJ2-1, the V gene TRBV12-5, with D hard to call. The V end was cut by 1 base, the J end by 6 bases, with 19 bases between. The germline gives CDR1 LGHNT, CDR2 FRNRAP. The CDR3 has 17 amino acids. The CDR3 coding sequence is TGTGCTAGTGGTTTGGACCCGTCGCGTCAGCTGAGCAATGAGCAGTTCTTC. Its translation is CASGLDPSRQLSNEQFF.

The chain has TRBV6-2 or TRBV6-3 and TRBJ2-3; 11 nucleotides line up with TRBD2. The closer fit of TRBJ2-7 to the DNA end suggests the J call may be wrong. CDR1 MNHEY and CDR2 SVGEGT come from the germline V gene. CDR3 length equals 14 residues. The CDR3 DNA reads as TGTGCCAGCAGTTGGACTAGCGGGCCAGTTTTGCAGTACTTC. This encodes CASSWTSGPVLQYF.

Details on this clonotype: A much larger clone lies a single base off, so this may be a read error. The CDR3 end shows no conserved phenylalanine or tryptophan, and so a read error is likely. The CDR3 is CASSEGGGAVETQYL. CDR3 coding DNA: TGTGCCAGCAGTGAAGGCGGGGGGGCCGTGGAGACCCAGTACTTA. The rearrangement uses TRBV6-1 and TRBJ2-5; 9 bases map to TRBD2. V lost 1 base and J lost 5; bases outside the gene matches: 5. CDR1 and CDR2 (germline): MNHNS, SASEGT. This CDR3 is 15 amino acids long.

This clonotype has just a few counts. This sequence joins TRBV6-1 and TRBJ2-4, with 8 bases identical to TRBD2. This CDR3 is built from 13 residues. Losses at the gene ends were 7 bases for V and 13 bases for J; bases not matched to a gene: 12. Looked up from germline, CDR1 is MNHNS and CDR2 is SASEGT. The CDR3 DNA is TGTGCCAGCAAAAGCGCCTCTAAGCGGGAGCAGTACTTC. Protein sequence: CASKSASKREQYF.

This clonotype was counted a few times. The chain carries TRBV7-6 and TRBJ2-5, with D perhaps matching TRBD1 or TRBD2 (5 bases each). The J call may be mistaken, given a closer DNA end match to TRBJ2-1. This CDR3 has 14 residues. CDR1 is SGHVS and CDR2 is FNYEAQ in the germline V gene. The CDR3 loop is CASSFSGFGETQFF. The CDR3 nucleotides are TGTGCCAGCAGCTTTTCAGGGTTTGGGGAGACCCAGTTCTTC.

Details on this clonotype: Without the conserved terminal phenylalanine or tryptophan, this CDR3 likely stems from a read error. The chain carries TRBV6-1 and TRBJ2-1; 11 bases are a match to TRBD2. The tail of the sequence fits TRBJ2-5 better, so the J call may be wrong. The CDR3 has 15 amino acids. Germline values: CDR1 MNHNS, CDR2 SASEGT. The CDR3: CASSEIAGGQETQYL. For the CDR3, the DNA is TGTGCCAGCAGTGAAATAGCGGGGGGGCAAGAGACCCAGTACCTC.

By proportion, this clonotype is large. CDR3 DNA: TGTGCCATCAGTGAGAGGACTAACTCCTACAATGAGCAGTTCTTC. Its protein is CAISERTNSYNEQFF. The chain recombines TRBV10-3 with TRBJ2-1; perhaps TRBD2 as D (6 bases). Germline assignment: CDR1 ENHRY and CDR2 SYGVKD. The CDR3 extends over 15 amino acids. Deletions cut 2 bases from V and 0 bases from J, with 8 bases between.

This clonotype was counted between two and nine times. The rearrangement links TRBV7-2 to TRBJ2-5; 8 bases fit TRBD2. Germline CDR1 SGHTA, CDR2 FQGNSA. The CDR3 length is 14 residues. The junction had 3 bases not matched to a gene; V was cut back by 3 bases and J by 3 bases. For the CDR3, the DNA is TGTGCCAGCAGCTTGCGGGGGGACGAAGAGACCCAGTACTTC. Amino acids: CASSLRGDEETQYF.